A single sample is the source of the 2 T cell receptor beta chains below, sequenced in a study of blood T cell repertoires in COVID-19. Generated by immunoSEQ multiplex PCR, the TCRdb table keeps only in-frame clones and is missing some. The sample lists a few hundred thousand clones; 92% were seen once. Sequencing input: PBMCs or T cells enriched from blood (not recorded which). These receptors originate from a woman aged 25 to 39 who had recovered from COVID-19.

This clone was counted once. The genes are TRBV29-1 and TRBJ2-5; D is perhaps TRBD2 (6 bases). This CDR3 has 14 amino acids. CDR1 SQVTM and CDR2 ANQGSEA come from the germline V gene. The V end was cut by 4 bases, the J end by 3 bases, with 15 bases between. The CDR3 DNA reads TGCAGCGTTGTCCCCGGGGAGGCCAAAGAGACCCAGTACTTC. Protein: CSVVPGEAKETQYF. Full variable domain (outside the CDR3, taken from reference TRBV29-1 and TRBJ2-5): SAVISQKPSRDICQRGTSLTIQCQVDSQVTMMFWYRQQPGQSLTLIATANQGSEATYESGFVIDKFPISRPNLTFSTLTVSNMSPEDSSIYLCSVVPGEAKETQYFGPGTRLLVL.

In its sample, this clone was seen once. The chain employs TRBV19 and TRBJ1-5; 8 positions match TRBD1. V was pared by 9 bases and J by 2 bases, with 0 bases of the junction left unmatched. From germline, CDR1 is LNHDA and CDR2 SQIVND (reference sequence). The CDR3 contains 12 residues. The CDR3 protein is CARGQGNQPQHF. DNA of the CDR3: TGTGCCAGGGGACAGGGCAATCAGCCCCAGCATTTT.